Sequencing of this T cell receptor (beta chain) was carried out in a study of T-cell reconstitution after alpha-beta-depleted transplantation in children. This clonotype was counted between two and nine times. Its antigen is currently unknown. During its preparation, the TCRbeta library received unique molecular identifiers. In TCRdb, the PCR reads were re-called with MiXCR into one record per CDR3 protein. Of about 980,000 distinct CDR3 sequences in the sample, roughly 29% were seen once. Study results and limitations: A year post-transplant, T-cell counts and diversity derived mostly from newly produced T cells.

The sequence was collected from a boy under two years old who had a stem cell transplant for SCID, so the T cells may come from the graft donor. The sample consisted of PBMCs, mostly from graft donor cells, taken 360 days after TCRalphabeta/CD19-depleted stem cell transplant.

The CDR3 DNA is TGCAGTGCTAGATCAGGCCCTCCAGAGTCCGAGCAGTACTTC. This encodes CSARSGPPESEQYF. The chain combines TRBV20-1 with TRBJ2-7; D not resolved. The V end lost 2 bases, the J end lost 6 bases, and 17 bases lay between the germline ends. CDR1 is DFQATT and CDR2 is SNEGSKA in the germline V gene (reference sequence). The CDR3 covers 14 residues.